This T cell receptor beta chain was sequenced in a study of T cell repertoires in cytomegalovirus infection. Overall study context: It was the public TCR beta signatures that indicated both CMV infection and matching HLA type.

TCRdb reanalysed the reads using MiXCR and keeps one entry per CDR3 protein. The table records over 300,000 distinct CDR3 sequences, more than 8% of them present only once. The V gene's germline CDR1 is SGDLS and CDR2 YYNGEE. V lost 1 base and J 7 bases, leaving 15 bases between the germline ends. The CDR3 totals 16 residues. This chain links TRBV9 with TRBJ1-6; D is possibly TRBD1 (6 bases). Sequenced material: PBMCs. The sequence derives from a human donor in good health (CMV status not recorded). Some clones in this sample may be carry-over from other donors' samples. CDR3 region: CASSVFGGAQNSPLHF. The CDR3 DNA sequence: TGTGCCAGCAGCGTATTCGGGGGGGCTCAAAATTCACCCCTCCACTTT.